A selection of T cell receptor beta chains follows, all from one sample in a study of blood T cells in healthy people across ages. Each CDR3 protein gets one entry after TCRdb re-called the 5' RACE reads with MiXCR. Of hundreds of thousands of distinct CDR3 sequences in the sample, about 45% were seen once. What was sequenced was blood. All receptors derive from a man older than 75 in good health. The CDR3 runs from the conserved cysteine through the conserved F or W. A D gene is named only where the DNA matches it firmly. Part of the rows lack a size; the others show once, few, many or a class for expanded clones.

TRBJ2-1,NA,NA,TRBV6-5,CASSDPPYNEQFF,TGTGCCAGCAGTGACCCACCATACAATGAGCAGTTCTTC
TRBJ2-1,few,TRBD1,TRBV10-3,CAINRDRSLYNEQFF,TGTGCCATCAACCGGGACAGGAGCCTTTACAATGAGCAGTTCTTC
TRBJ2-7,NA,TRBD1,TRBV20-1,CGKGQGSYEQYF,TGCGGCAAGGGACAGGGCTCCTACGAGCAGTACTTC
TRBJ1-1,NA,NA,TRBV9,CASSVASTGTEAFF,TGTGCCAGCAGCGTAGCGTCAACTGGGACTGAAGCTTTCTTT
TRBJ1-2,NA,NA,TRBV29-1,CSVEGVNYGYTF,TGCAGCGTTGAGGGGGTTAACTATGGCTACACCTTC
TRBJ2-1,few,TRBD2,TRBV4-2,CASSHGTSGLVNEQFF,TGTGCCAGCAGCCACGGGACTAGCGGCCTTGTGAATGAGCAGTTCTTC
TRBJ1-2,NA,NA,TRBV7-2,CASSLDRSSDGYTF,TGTGCCAGCAGCTTAGATAGAAGCTCAGATGGCTACACCTTC
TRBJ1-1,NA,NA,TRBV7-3,CASSVEPRSMAFF,TGTGCCAGCAGCGTAGAGCCCCGGAGCATGGCTTTCTTT
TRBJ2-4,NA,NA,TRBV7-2,CASSLQPKLAKNIQYF,TGTGCCAGCAGCCTGCAGCCTAAACTAGCCAAAAACATTCAGTACTTC
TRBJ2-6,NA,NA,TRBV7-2,CASSLVRTSGANVLTF,TGTGCCAGCAGCTTAGTACGAACGTCTGGGGCCAACGTCCTGACTTTC
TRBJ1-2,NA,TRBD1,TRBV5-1,CASSPGGPGGFYGYTF,TGCGCCAGCAGCCCGGGGGGGCCAGGGGGCTTCTATGGCTACACCTTC
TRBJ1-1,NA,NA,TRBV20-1,CSARGTDEAFF,TGCAGTGCTAGAGGGACAGATGAAGCTTTCTTT
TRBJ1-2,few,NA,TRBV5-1,CASSLTEYYGYTF,TGCGCCAGCAGCTTGACGGAATACTATGGCTACACCTTC
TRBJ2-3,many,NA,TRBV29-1,CSVAPNTDTQYF,TGCAGCGTTGCCCCGAACACAGATACGCAGTATTTT
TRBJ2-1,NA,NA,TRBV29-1,CSVVTQIFWNEQFF,TGCAGCGTTGTAACACAGATTTTCTGGAATGAGCAGTTCTTC
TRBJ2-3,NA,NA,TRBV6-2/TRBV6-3,CASSYGTLSTDTQYF,TGTGCCAGCAGTTACGGGACACTGAGCACAGATACGCAGTATTTT
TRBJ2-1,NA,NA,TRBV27,CASSLSSYRDNEQFF,TGTGCCAGCAGTTTATCCTCATACAGAGACAATGAGCAGTTCTTC
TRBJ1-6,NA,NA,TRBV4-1,CASSQDLRSPLHF,TGCGCCAGCAGCCAAGATCTAAGGTCACCCCTCCACTTT
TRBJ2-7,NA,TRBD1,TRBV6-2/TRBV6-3,CASTADRATDEQYF,TGTGCCAGTACGGCCGACAGGGCCACCGACGAGCAGTACTTC
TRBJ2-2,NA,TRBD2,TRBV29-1,CSVSELAGGAGELFF,TGCAGCGTGTCCGAACTAGCGGGGGGAGCCGGGGAGCTGTTTTTT
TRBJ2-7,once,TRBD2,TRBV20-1,CSAETLTSGVYEQYF,TGCAGTGCTGAAACATTGACTAGCGGGGTGTACGAGCAGTACTTC
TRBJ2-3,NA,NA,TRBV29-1,CSVEEGRGTDTQYF,TGCAGCGTTGAAGAAGGTCGGGGAACAGATACGCAGTATTTT
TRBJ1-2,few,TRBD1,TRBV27,CASRQRQGDLRAYGYTF,TGTGCCAGCAGACAGCGGCAGGGGGACCTTAGGGCCTATGGCTACACCTTC
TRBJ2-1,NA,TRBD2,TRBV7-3,CASSLASLAGYNEQFF,TGTGCCAGCAGCTTAGCGTCTCTAGCGGGGTACAATGAGCAGTTCTTC
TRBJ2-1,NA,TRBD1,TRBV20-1,CSVMKTGNKEQFF,TGCAGTGTTATGAAGACAGGGAACAAGGAGCAGTTCTTC